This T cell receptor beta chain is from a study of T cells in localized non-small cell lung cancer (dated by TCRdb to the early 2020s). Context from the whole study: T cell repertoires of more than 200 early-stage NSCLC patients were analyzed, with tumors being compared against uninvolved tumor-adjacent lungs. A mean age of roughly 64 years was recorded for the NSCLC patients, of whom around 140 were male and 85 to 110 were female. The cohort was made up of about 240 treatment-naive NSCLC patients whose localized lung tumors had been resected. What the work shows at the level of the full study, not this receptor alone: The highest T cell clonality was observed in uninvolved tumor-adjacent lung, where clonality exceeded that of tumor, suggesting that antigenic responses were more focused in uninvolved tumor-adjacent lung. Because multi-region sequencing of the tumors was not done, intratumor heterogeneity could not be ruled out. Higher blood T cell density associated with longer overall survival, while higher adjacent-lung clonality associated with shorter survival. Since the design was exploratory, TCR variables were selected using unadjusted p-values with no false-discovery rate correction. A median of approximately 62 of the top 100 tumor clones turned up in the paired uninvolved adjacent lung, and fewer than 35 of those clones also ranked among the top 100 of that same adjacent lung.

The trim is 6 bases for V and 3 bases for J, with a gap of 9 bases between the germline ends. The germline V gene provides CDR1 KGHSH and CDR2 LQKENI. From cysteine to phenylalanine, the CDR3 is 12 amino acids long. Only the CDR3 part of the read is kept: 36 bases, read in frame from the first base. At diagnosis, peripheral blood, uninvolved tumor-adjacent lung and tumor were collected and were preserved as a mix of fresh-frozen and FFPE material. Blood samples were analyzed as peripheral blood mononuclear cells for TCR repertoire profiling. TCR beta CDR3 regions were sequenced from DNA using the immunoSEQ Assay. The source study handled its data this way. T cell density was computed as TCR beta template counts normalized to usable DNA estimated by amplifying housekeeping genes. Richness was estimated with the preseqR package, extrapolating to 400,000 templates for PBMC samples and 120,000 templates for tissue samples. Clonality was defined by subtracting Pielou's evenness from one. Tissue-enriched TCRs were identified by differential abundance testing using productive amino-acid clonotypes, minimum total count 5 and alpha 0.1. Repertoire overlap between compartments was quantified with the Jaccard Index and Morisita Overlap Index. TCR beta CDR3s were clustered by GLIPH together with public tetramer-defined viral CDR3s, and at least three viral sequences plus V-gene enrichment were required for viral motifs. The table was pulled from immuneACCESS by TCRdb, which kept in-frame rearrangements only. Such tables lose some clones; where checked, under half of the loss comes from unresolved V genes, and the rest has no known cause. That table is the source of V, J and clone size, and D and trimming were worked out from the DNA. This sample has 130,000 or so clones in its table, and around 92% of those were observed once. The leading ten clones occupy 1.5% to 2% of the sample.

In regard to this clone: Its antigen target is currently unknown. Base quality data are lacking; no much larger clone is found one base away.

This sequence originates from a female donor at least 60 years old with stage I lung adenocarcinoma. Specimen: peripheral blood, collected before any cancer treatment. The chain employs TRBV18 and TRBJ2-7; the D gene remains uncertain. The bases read TGTGCCAGCTCCCCCGCGGACTACGAGCAGTACTTC. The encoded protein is CASSPADYEQYF.